This passage covers 7 T cell receptor beta chains from one sample sequenced in a study of shared clonotypes between healthy human individuals. CD45RO-negative CD8 cells positively selected for CCR7 made up the naive population, which excluded terminally differentiated effector memory CD45RA+ cells. The protocol was immunoSEQ multiplex PCR, while the TCRdb copy is restricted to in-frame clones and leaves out a portion. Of some 2.1 million clones listed, around 95% are singletons. The sequenced sample was naive CD8+ T cells from PBMCs. The receptors were sampled from a man younger than 35 in good health. Some clones in this sample may be carry-over from other donors' samples.

The rearrangement uses TRBV27 and TRBJ2-3; the D gene is possibly TRBD1 (6 bases). Trimming stripped 6 bases from V and 2 bases from J, with 18 bases between. The length of the CDR3 is 16 residues. CDR1 and CDR2 (germline): MNHEY, SMNVEV (reference sequence). The CDR3 coding sequence is TGTGCCAGCAGAGAATATCCGACAGGACCCACAGATACGCAGTATTTT. It is translated as CASREYPTGPTDTQYF.

This chain links TRBV27 with TRBJ1-4; D is ambiguous. The length of the CDR3 is 17 residues. The V end lost 6 bases, the J end lost 1 base, and 18 bases lay between the germline ends. CDR1 and CDR2 (germline): MNHEY, SMNVEV (reference sequence). The CDR3 is CASSPGPGTGTNEKLFF. CDR3 nucleotide sequence: TGTGCCAGCAGCCCCGGACCAGGTACTGGAACTAATGAAAAACTGTTTTTT.

The genes are TRBV27 and TRBJ2-7; TRBD1 matches at 9 bases. The junction had 3 bases not matched to a gene; V was cut back by 4 bases and J by 2 bases. The CDR3 spans 14 residues. The germline CDR1 and CDR2 sequences are MNHEY and SMNVEV (reference sequence). The CDR3, as DNA: TGTGCCAGCAGTTGGGGACAGGGCCCCTACGAGCAGTACTTC. Its translation: CASSWGQGPYEQYF.

J is TRBJ1-2 and V is TRBV6-9; D unclear. This CDR3 contains 15 residues. Germline V CDR1 and CDR2: MNHGY, SVAAGI. V dropped 10 bases and J dropped 8 bases, with 26 bases sitting between them. CDR3 amino acids: CAISSKVGRMGGYTF. For the CDR3, the DNA is TGTGCCATCTCCTCGAAGGTAGGGAGAATGGGCGGCTACACCTTC.

The chain joins TRBV2 to TRBJ2-3; TRBD2 agrees at 9 bases. The CDR3 consists of 15 residues. The germline V gene encodes CDR1 SNHLY and CDR2 FYNNEI. V shed 2 bases, J shed 1 base, and the junction held 1 base outside the gene matches. In DNA form, the CDR3 reads TGTGCCAGCAGTGAACTAGCGGGGCGCACAGATACGCAGTATTTT. Amino acids: CASSELAGRTDTQYF.

V is TRBV6-5 and J is TRBJ1-5; 8 bases match TRBD1. Germline-derived CDR1 and CDR2 are MNHEY and SVGAGI. The CDR3 runs 14 residues. V lost 6 bases and J lost 6; bases outside the gene matches: 7. The CDR3 is CASRPLTGAQPQHF. The CDR3 DNA is TGTGCCAGCAGGCCATTGACAGGGGCTCAGCCCCAGCATTTT.

This chain joins TRBV6-6 and TRBJ1-5, with D perhaps matching TRBD1 (5 bases). The CDR3 is 15 residues long. Germline V lookup: CDR1 MNHNY, CDR2 SVGAGI (reference sequence). V was clipped by 6 bases and J by 4 bases, with 16 bases between them. The CDR3 loop is CASRGGRDPNQPQHF. The CDR3 coding sequence is TGTGCCAGCAGGGGGGGACGGGACCCGAATCAGCCCCAGCATTTT.